The sequence of this T cell receptor beta chain was determined in a study of T cell repertoires in cytomegalovirus infection. Study in general: CMV infection plus the matching HLA type was flagged by public TCR beta signatures.

Of note for this clonotype: What it binds is not known.

TCRdb fed the reads into MiXCR, producing one record per CDR3 protein. The table has fewer than 550,000 distinct CDR3 sequences, about 15% seen once. Trimming left V 5 bases short and J 4 bases short, with 14 bases between. Germline-derived CDR1 and CDR2 are SEHNR and FQNEAQ (reference sequence). The CDR3 sequence is 14 residues long. Study-level results: Dominant in the ex vivo response were TCR beta clonotypes restricted by HLA-C and specific for CMV. Carriers of CMV plus the relevant HLA were identified by cumulative public TCR beta family frequency.

What was sequenced was CD8+ T cells from PBMCs. The TCR originated in a human donor in good health (CMV status not recorded). Some clones in this sample may be carry-over from other donors' samples. The chain recombines TRBV7-9 with TRBJ1-2; TRBD1 is a possible D gene (6 bases). In DNA, the CDR3 is TGTGCCAGCAGCCCTCAGGACAGAACCTATGGCTACACCTTC. Translation: CASSPQDRTYGYTF. The variable domain in full, completed from reference TRBV7-9 and TRBJ1-2, reads DTGVSQNPRHKITKRGQNVTFRCDPISEHNRLYWYRQTLGQGPEFLTYFQNEAQLEKSRLLSDRFSAERPKGSFSTLEIQRTEQGDSAMYLCASSPQDRTYGYTFGSGTRLTVV.